This TCR beta chain comes out of a study of CXCR3-negative and CXCR3-positive naive CD8 T cells. Study conclusions and caveats: Both naive subsets, CXCR3-negative and CXCR3-positive, displayed similar TRBV-TRBJ usage, unlike memory cells. Cryopreserved PBMCs had partly decreased CXCR3 expression; fresh PBMCs were used in most assays. Diversity in memory CD8+ cells fell much lower than the comparably high levels seen in both naive subsets.

In preparing the TRB cDNA libraries, 5' RACE with UMI labels was used. TCRdb re-called the 5' RACE reads and shows each CDR3 protein once, DNA omitted. This sample lists about 48,000 distinct CDR3 sequences; its ten largest clones have about 15%. On this clonotype itself: As yet, its antigen is unknown.

Sorting yielded triplicates of fewer than 350,000 cells for each CD8+ T cell subset. The length of the CDR3 is 16 residues. CDR1 and CDR2 from the germline V gene are SGHKS and YYEKEE (reference sequence). The specimen was memory CD8+ T cells from blood. This chain joins TRBV5-5 and TRBJ2-4; as DNA is missing, the TRBD1 call by TCRdb cannot be tested. The TCR originated in a human donor in good health. Some clones in this sample may be carry-over from other donors' samples. CDR3 residues: CASSPDREGVKNIQYF.